This is a list of T cell receptor beta chains from one sample in a study of cytomegalovirus exposure and HLA in healthy donors. Only in-frame clones appear in the TCRdb table, and some are missing; sequencing was by immunoSEQ multiplex PCR. The sample consists of over 150,000 clones, 60% to 85% of them appearing once. The sample consisted of PBMCs. The origin of the receptors is a male donor in good health and CMV-seronegative. Each CDR3 is given with its conserved first and last residue. Fields, in order: V gene, clone size, D gene, J gene, CDR3 protein, CDR3 DNA. The D gene is left open where the match is weak. The size of a clone is reported for some rows only, either as once, few or many, or as a class for expanded clones.

v_call: TRBV30
clone_size: NA
d_call: TRBD2
j_call: TRBJ2-3
cdr3_aa: CAWSPLPGGITDTQYF
cdr3_nt: TGTGCCTGGAGCCCTCTTCCGGGGGGAATCACAGATACGCAGTATTTT

v_call: TRBV6-5
clone_size: NA
d_call: NA
j_call: TRBJ2-7
cdr3_aa: CASSYSEEETYEQYF
cdr3_nt: TGTGCCAGCAGTTATTCCGAGGAGGAAACCTACGAGCAGTACTTC

v_call: TRBV7-2
clone_size: once
d_call: NA
j_call: TRBJ2-5
cdr3_aa: CASSLRGETQYF
cdr3_nt: TGTGCCAGCAGCCTCCGAGGTGAGACCCAGTACTTC

v_call: TRBV4-3
clone_size: few
d_call: TRBD2
j_call: TRBJ2-2
cdr3_aa: CASSQMRGANTGELFF
cdr3_nt: TGCGCCAGCAGCCAAATGCGGGGGGCCAACACCGGGGAGCTGTTTTTT

v_call: TRBV9
clone_size: few
d_call: NA
j_call: TRBJ1-2
cdr3_aa: CASSVEGLANYGYTF
cdr3_nt: TGTGCCAGCAGCGTAGAGGGACTAGCTAACTATGGCTACACCTTC

v_call: TRBV11-2
clone_size: NA
d_call: NA
j_call: TRBJ1-1
cdr3_aa: CASSLERGNTEAFF
cdr3_nt: TGTGCCAGCAGCTTAGAGCGGGGGAACACTGAAGCTTTCTTT

v_call: TRBV28
clone_size: NA
d_call: NA
j_call: TRBJ1-3
cdr3_aa: CASLLSGGSSGNTIYF
cdr3_nt: TGTGCCAGCCTCCTATCGGGGGGGAGCTCTGGAAACACCATATATTTT

v_call: TRBV5-6
clone_size: NA
d_call: NA
j_call: TRBJ1-2
cdr3_aa: CASSLTQGAYGYTF
cdr3_nt: TGTGCCAGCAGCTTGACACAGGGAGCTTATGGCTACACCTTC

v_call: TRBV28
clone_size: NA
d_call: TRBD1
j_call: TRBJ2-3
cdr3_aa: CASSFEGTGARDTQYF
cdr3_nt: TGTGCCAGCAGTTTCGAGGGGACAGGGGCTAGAGATACGCAGTATTTT

v_call: TRBV6-5
clone_size: NA
d_call: NA
j_call: TRBJ2-5
cdr3_aa: CASTQGETQYF
cdr3_nt: TGTGCCAGCACCCAGGGGGAGACCCAGTACTTC

v_call: TRBV2
clone_size: NA
d_call: TRBD2
j_call: TRBJ2-3
cdr3_aa: CASSGTSGGVDTQYF
cdr3_nt: TGTGCCAGCAGTGGGACTAGCGGGGGGGTAGATACGCAGTATTTT

v_call: TRBV6-1
clone_size: NA
d_call: NA
j_call: TRBJ2-7
cdr3_aa: CASTTIGGGYEQYF
cdr3_nt: TGTGCCAGCACCACCATCGGGGGTGGCTACGAGCAGTACTTC

v_call: TRBV6-4
clone_size: NA
d_call: TRBD2
j_call: TRBJ2-1
cdr3_aa: CASSDSSGTSSNEQFF
cdr3_nt: TGTGCCAGCAGTGACTCATCGGGGACTAGCTCCAATGAGCAGTTCTTC

v_call: TRBV29-1
clone_size: NA
d_call: TRBD1
j_call: TRBJ1-2
cdr3_aa: CSVETGESYGYTF
cdr3_nt: TGCAGCGTTGAAACAGGGGAAAGCTATGGCTACACCTTC

v_call: TRBV11-2
clone_size: NA
d_call: TRBD1
j_call: TRBJ1-5
cdr3_aa: CASSTGGAGNQPQHF
cdr3_nt: TGTGCCAGCAGTACAGGGGGCGCAGGCAATCAGCCCCAGCATTTT

v_call: TRBV6-1
clone_size: few
d_call: NA
j_call: TRBJ1-4
cdr3_aa: CASSILRGSNEKLFF
cdr3_nt: TGTGCCAGCAGTATCCTCAGGGGATCTAATGAAAAACTGTTTTTT

v_call: TRBV5-6
clone_size: NA
d_call: TRBD1
j_call: TRBJ1-2
cdr3_aa: CASSPSWTGDYGYTF
cdr3_nt: TGTGCCAGCAGCCCGTCCTGGACAGGGGATTATGGCTACACCTTC

v_call: TRBV9
clone_size: NA
d_call: TRBD2
j_call: TRBJ2-3
cdr3_aa: CASSATSGSGTDTQYF
cdr3_nt: TGTGCCAGCAGCGCGACTAGCGGGAGTGGGACAGATACGCAGTATTTT

v_call: TRBV5-1
clone_size: NA
d_call: NA
j_call: TRBJ2-7
cdr3_aa: CASSDLDRPYEQYF
cdr3_nt: TGCGCCAGCAGTGACTTAGACAGACCCTACGAGCAGTACTTC

v_call: TRBV30
clone_size: NA
d_call: NA
j_call: TRBJ1-2
cdr3_aa: CAIGVGGIGYTF
cdr3_nt: TGTGCAATAGGGGTGGGAGGGATCGGCTACACCTTC

v_call: TRBV6-6
clone_size: once
d_call: NA
j_call: TRBJ1-6
cdr3_aa: CASSPRGAGSSPLHF
cdr3_nt: TGTGCCAGCAGCCCACGGGGGGCGGGCTCTTCACCCCTCCACTTT

v_call: TRBV6-5
clone_size: NA
d_call: NA
j_call: TRBJ2-1
cdr3_aa: CASSSRDFYNEQFF
cdr3_nt: TGTGCCAGCAGTTCCCGGGACTTCTACAATGAGCAGTTCTTC

v_call: TRBV6-5
clone_size: few
d_call: NA
j_call: TRBJ1-1
cdr3_aa: CASSLGQHTEAFF
cdr3_nt: TGTGCCAGCAGTCTTGGACAGCACACTGAAGCTTTCTTT

v_call: TRBV6-1
clone_size: few
d_call: TRBD1
j_call: TRBJ2-7
cdr3_aa: CATTSLGTGGEQYF
cdr3_nt: TGTGCCACTACCTCGTTGGGGACAGGAGGAGAGCAGTACTTC

v_call: TRBV5-4
clone_size: NA
d_call: TRBD1
j_call: TRBJ1-1
cdr3_aa: CASSWGEGASTEAFF
cdr3_nt: TGTGCCAGCAGCTGGGGTGAGGGGGCGAGCACTGAAGCTTTCTTT

v_call: TRBV28
clone_size: once
d_call: NA
j_call: TRBJ1-2
cdr3_aa: CASSLSRANSNYGYTF
cdr3_nt: TGTGCCAGCAGTTTATCGCGCGCTAACAGTAACTATGGCTACACCTTC

v_call: TRBV27
clone_size: NA
d_call: NA
j_call: TRBJ1-5
cdr3_aa: CASSSVLNQPQHF
cdr3_nt: TGTGCCAGCAGTTCCGTTCTGAATCAGCCCCAGCATTTT

v_call: TRBV6-1
clone_size: NA
d_call: NA
j_call: TRBJ2-4
cdr3_aa: CASSARQTIAKNIQYF
cdr3_nt: TGTGCCAGCAGTGCCCGACAGACCATAGCCAAAAACATTCAGTACTTC

v_call: TRBV30
clone_size: NA
d_call: NA
j_call: TRBJ2-1
cdr3_aa: CAWRLAGSSYNEQFF
cdr3_nt: TGTGCCTGGAGACTGGCGGGGAGCTCCTACAATGAGCAGTTCTTC

v_call: TRBV7-9
clone_size: once
d_call: TRBD2
j_call: TRBJ2-3
cdr3_aa: CASSFGLAEPGTQYF
cdr3_nt: TGTGCCAGCAGCTTTGGGCTAGCGGAGCCGGGTACGCAGTATTTT